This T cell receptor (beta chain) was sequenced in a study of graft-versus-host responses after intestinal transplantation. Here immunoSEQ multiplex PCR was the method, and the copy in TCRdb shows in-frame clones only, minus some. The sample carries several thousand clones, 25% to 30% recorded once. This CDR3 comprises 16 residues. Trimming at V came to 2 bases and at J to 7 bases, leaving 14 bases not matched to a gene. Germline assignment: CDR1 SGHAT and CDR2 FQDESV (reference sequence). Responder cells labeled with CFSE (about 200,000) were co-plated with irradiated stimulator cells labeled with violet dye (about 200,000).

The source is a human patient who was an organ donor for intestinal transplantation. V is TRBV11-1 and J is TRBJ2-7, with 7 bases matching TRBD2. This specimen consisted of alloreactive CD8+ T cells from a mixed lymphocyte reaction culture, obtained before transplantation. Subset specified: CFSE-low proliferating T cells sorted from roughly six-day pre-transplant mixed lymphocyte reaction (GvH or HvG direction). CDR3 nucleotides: TGTGCCAGCAGCTTACCCGGGACTACCACCGTTGGGGAGCAGTACTTC. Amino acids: CASSLPGTTTVGEQYF.